Listed below are T cell receptor beta chains from one sample, sequenced in a study of blood T cells in healthy people across ages. TCRdb used MiXCR to reprocess the 5' RACE reads, holding one entry per CDR3 protein. The sample shows 1.5 million to 2 million distinct CDR3 sequences, about 39% of them seen only once. The sequenced sample was blood. The receptors come from a human donor in good health. Each CDR3 is given with its conserved first and last residue. The D gene is left open where the match is weak. Clone size is given for some rows only: seen once, a few or many times, or a class if the clone is expanded.

V	J	D	size	DNA	CDR3
TRBV11-3	TRBJ2-1	TRBD2	few	TGTGCCAGCAGCTTATTTGGGACTAGCGGGGGGAATGAGCAGTTCTTC	CASSLFGTSGGNEQFF
TRBV7-9	TRBJ2-6	-	many	TGTGCCAGCAGCAGCGACAGCGGAGGGGCCAACGTCCTGACTTTC	CASSSDSGGANVLTF
TRBV7-2	TRBJ2-3	TRBD2	-	TGTGCCAGCAGCTTCTTAGCGGGGGAGTCAGATACGCAGTATTTT	CASSFLAGESDTQYF
TRBV6-2/TRBV6-3	TRBJ2-7	-	-	TGTGCCAGCAGGCCAGGGACACCTTCCTACGAGCAGTACTTC	CASRPGTPSYEQYF
TRBV12-3/TRBV12-4	TRBJ2-7	-	-	TGTGCCAGCAGCCTACTGGGCGAAGCCTACGAGCAGTACTTC	CASSLLGEAYEQYF
TRBV4-3	TRBJ2-3	-	few	TGCGCCAGCAGCCAAGCTCGCACAGATACGCAGTATTTT	CASSQARTDTQYF
TRBV10-3	TRBJ2-1	TRBD2	-	TGTGCCATCCGGACTAGCGGGGCTAGGAATGAGCAGTTCTTC	CAIRTSGARNEQFF
TRBV6-1	TRBJ1-2	TRBD1	few	TGTGCCAGCAGTGCGGGGACAGGGGAAGGCTACACCTTC	CASSAGTGEGYTF
TRBV7-3	TRBJ2-3	TRBD1	-	TGTGCCAGCAGCGTATCCGGGACAGGAGAAGATACGCAGTATTTT	CASSVSGTGEDTQYF
TRBV15	TRBJ1-6	-	-	TGTGCCACCAGCAGAGCAAGGATTAGCGACTCCTATAATTCACCCCTCCACTTT	CATSRARISDSYNSPLHF
TRBV20-1	TRBJ1-4	TRBD1	few	TGCAGTGTTCCGACAGGGGGTAATGAAAAACTGTTTTTT	CSVPTGGNEKLFF
TRBV5-1	TRBJ1-2	TRBD1	few	TGCGCCAGCAGCTTACGGGACAGGGGGTTCGATGGCTACACCTTC	CASSLRDRGFDGYTF
TRBV7-2	TRBJ2-1	-	-	TGTGCCAGCAGCTTAGCGAGTAGCAGAAGCGATGAGCAGTTCTTC	CASSLASSRSDEQFF
TRBV20-1	TRBJ1-2	TRBD1	few	TGCAGTGCCCACCGTGGACAGGGGTATGGCTACACCTTC	CSAHRGQGYGYTF
TRBV30	TRBJ2-1	TRBD2	-	TGTGCCTGGAGGATAGCGGGGGGCAGTAATGGGCAGTTCTTC	CAWRIAGGSNGQFF
TRBV3-1	TRBJ2-1	-	few	TGTGCCAGCAGCCAAGTAGTTCCGGGGTATGAGCAGTTCTTC	CASSQVVPGYEQFF
TRBV4-3	TRBJ2-3	-	-	TGCGCCAGCAGCCAAGATTGGGGGGGCCTCACAGATACGCAGTATTTT	CASSQDWGGLTDTQYF
TRBV4-3	TRBJ1-1	-	-	TGCGCCAGCAGCCAAGCGCCTAGAGACCCGAACACTGAAGCTTTCTTT	CASSQAPRDPNTEAFF
TRBV15	TRBJ1-1	-	-	TGTGCCACCAGCAAGATAAGCAGGGGCGATGCTGAAGCTTTCTTT	CATSKISRGDAEAFF
TRBV6-5	TRBJ1-1	TRBD1	few	TGTGCCAGCAGTTTGACGGGGACAGGTTATAAGAGCACTGAAGCTTTCTTT	CASSLTGTGYKSTEAFF
TRBV27	TRBJ2-7	-	-	TGTGCCAGCAGTTTCGGAGGGGTTCTCTCAGAGCAGTACTTC	CASSFGGVLSEQYF
TRBV25-1	TRBJ1-2	-	-	TGTGCCAGCAGTGAATATTTCGCCGGGGCAGGGGAGGACTATGGCTACACCTTC	CASSEYFAGAGEDYGYTF
TRBV7-3	TRBJ1-5	-	-	TGTGCCAGCAGCTTAACGCCCCTCGGCCAGCATTTT	CASSLTPLGQHF
TRBV7-8	TRBJ2-5	TRBD2	-	TGTGCCAGCAGCTTACGGACTAGCGGGGCTGAGGGGGAGACCCAGTACTTC	CASSLRTSGAEGETQYF
TRBV10-3	TRBJ2-7	-	-	TGTGCCATCACTGACAACTACGAGCAGTACTTC	CAITDNYEQYF
TRBV7-2	TRBJ1-2	-	few	TGTGCCAGCAGCTTAGGGAATACGAACTATGGCTACACCTTC	CASSLGNTNYGYTF